This entry lists 3 T cell receptor beta chains sequenced from one sample in a study of blood T cell repertoires in COVID-19. Assay used: immunoSEQ multiplex PCR; TCRdb lists only in-frame clones, some missing. The sample comprises roughly 300,000 clones, 70% to 90% of which are singletons, and approximately 12% rests with the top ten. The sample was peripheral blood. These receptors came from a woman aged 25 to 45 with COVID-19, enrolled during active disease.

The chain joins TRBV19 to TRBJ1-5; 9 bases are a match to TRBD1. The J segment lost 4 bases and the V segment lost 4 bases, leaving 2 bases of the junction unmatched. Looked up from germline, CDR1 is LNHDA and CDR2 is SQIVND (reference sequence). This CDR3 has 14 residues. As DNA, the CDR3 is TGTGCCAGTAGTACCGGGACAGGGAATCAGCCCCAGCATTTT. Its protein product is CASSTGTGNQPQHF. Based on the CDR3 plus reference TRBV19 and TRBJ1-5, the full variable domain is DGGITQSPKYLFRKEGQNVTLSCEQNLNHDAMYWYRQDPGQGLRLIYYSQIVNDFQKGDIAEGYSVSREKKESFPLTVTSAQKNPTAFYLCASSTGTGNQPQHFGDGTRLSIL.

The J gene is TRBJ2-7, the V gene TRBV5-4, with a possible D match to TRBD1 (6 bases). This CDR3 is built from 15 residues. V was clipped by 2 bases and J by 2 bases, with 14 bases between them. Germline CDR1 is SGHNT and CDR2 is YYREEE (reference sequence). CDR3 residues: CASSLGQLPTYEQYF. For the CDR3, the DNA is TGTGCCAGCAGCTTAGGACAGCTACCTACCTACGAGCAGTACTTC.

The chain is built from TRBV29-1 and TRBJ2-3, with 10 bases aligning to TRBD2. Germline V lookup: CDR1 SQVTM, CDR2 ANQGSEA. The CDR3 runs to 13 residues. This CDR3 reads CSWTSGSTDTQYF. The CDR3 bases are TGCAGTTGGACTAGCGGAAGCACAGATACGCAGTATTTT.